This T cell receptor (beta chain) is drawn from a study of CD8 T cells in ankylosing spondylitis. A single record per CDR3 protein comes from TCRdb applying MiXCR to the 5' RACE reads. The repertoire includes about 190,000 distinct CDR3 sequences, about an eighth of them detected once, and around 10% sits in the top ten. This clonotype was seen many times. This CDR3 spans 12 amino acids. V was pared by 6 bases and J by 13 bases, with 16 bases between. The specimen was blood, either unsorted or a sorted T cell fraction (not recorded which). The sequence derives from a female donor with ankylosing spondylitis or in good health (not recorded which). The genes are TRBV12-3 or TRBV12-4 and TRBJ2-1; D is possibly TRBD1 or TRBD2 (5 bases each). CDR3 region: CASRSPGTQQFF. The CDR3 DNA is TGTGCCAGCAGGTCCCCCGGGACCCAACAGTTCTTC.